This T cell receptor (beta chain) was profiled in a study of blood T cell repertoires in COVID-19. This clone is a singleton in its sample. Measured with immunoSEQ multiplex PCR; TCRdb has only the in-frame clones, and not every one. Of approximately 240,000 clones listed, 80% to 95% are singletons. The source of this sequence is a woman aged 18-35 years who had recovered from COVID-19. The sequenced sample consisted of PBMCs or T cells enriched from blood (not recorded which).

The CDR3 DNA follows: TGTGCCAGCTCCTACGACAGGGGGCAAAATTCACCCCTCCACTTT. It encodes CASSYDRGQNSPLHF. V gene TRBV18 combines with J gene TRBJ1-6; the match to TRBD1 covers 10 bases. V shed 6 bases, J shed 7 bases, and the junction held 6 bases outside the gene matches. This CDR3 contains 15 residues. CDR1 and CDR2 (germline): KGHSH, LQKENI.